This TCR beta chain stems from a study of T cell therapy after organ transplantation. TCRdb's table, derived via immunoSEQ multiplex PCR, lists solely in-frame clones and lacks some. This sample has 3,500 to 4,500 clones; under 75% occur once, and the top ten carry approximately 35%. V gave up 2 bases and J gave up 4 bases, with 11 bases separating them. This CDR3 contains 14 residues. From germline, CDR1 is SGHTA and CDR2 FQGNSA. To note about this clone: Its antigen is not identified.

Time point meaning: 20-29 weeks after completion of therapy. The sample in question was CD8+ T cells from blood, obtained after autologous CMV-specific T cell therapy. The chain joins TRBV7-2 to TRBJ1-2, with D possibly TRBD1 on 5 matching bases. This sequence was found in a human patient who had received a solid organ transplant and had CMV disease. Part of the T cells may come from the graft donor. Written as DNA, the CDR3 is TGTGCCAGCAGCTTATCAGGGAGGAGCTATGGCTACACCTTC. Protein sequence: CASSLSGRSYGYTF.